These T cell receptor beta chains were read from a single sample in a study of blood T cell repertoires in COVID-19. Assay: immunoSEQ multiplex PCR; the TCRdb copy retains only in-frame clones and omits some. The sample records nearly 110,000 clones, around 75% being singletons. The specimen was peripheral blood. The receptors come from a human donor with acute or convalescent COVID-19. The donor label of this sample is uncertain. Both conserved end residues are part of each CDR3. Each record gives: V gene, clone size, J gene, D gene, CDR3 length, CDR3 protein. D genes are given only for firm matches. Rows give clone size only sometimes, using once, few, many, or a class for an expanded clone.

TRBV5-1	-	TRBJ2-1	TRBD2	15	CASRFTSGGDGEQFF
TRBV30	-	TRBJ2-5	TRBD1	14	CAWSSGTGFNGQYF
TRBV15	-	TRBJ2-5	-	17	CATSRVVGGPNWETQYF
TRBV28	-	TRBJ2-5	TRBD2	15	CASTARGVGSETQYF
TRBV5-4	-	TRBJ1-2	-	14	CASSSGGPLYGYTF
TRBV19	-	TRBJ1-2	TRBD1	17	CASTTDRGQGAVADYTF
TRBV23-1	once	TRBJ1-2	-	16	CASSQWGGLSPYGYTF
TRBV7-2	few	TRBJ2-5	TRBD2	14	CASSKGLAMATQYF
TRBV7-9	once	TRBJ1-2	TRBD1	13	CASSLGQGGGYTF
TRBV2	few	TRBJ1-2	-	15	CASSPRTALKGGYTF
TRBV6-1	-	TRBJ1-4	TRBD1	19	CASSEGTGLSRATNEKLFF
TRBV11-2	-	TRBJ2-3	-	13	CASRPLTGDTQYF
TRBV15	few	TRBJ1-1	-	12	CATSRLFPEAFF
TRBV7-8	few	TRBJ1-5	-	14	CASSRREGGKPQHF
TRBV5-1	-	TRBJ2-1	TRBD1	15	CASSFFPDRVNEQFF
TRBV6-1	-	TRBJ1-1	-	14	CASSENPGNTEAFF
TRBV5-1	-	TRBJ1-1	TRBD1	14	CASSPGVQGTEAFF
TRBV2	few	TRBJ1-5	-	11	CASSAGYSQHF
TRBV11-3	-	TRBJ2-3	TRBD1	14	CASSPDRVLDTQYF
TRBV24-1	-	TRBJ1-2	-	13	CATSDFTGYGYTF
TRBV15	-	TRBJ1-1	-	14	CATSRVGGGVEAFF
TRBV7-2	-	TRBJ1-5	-	13	CASSLKVRQPQHF
TRBV2	-	TRBJ2-2	-	15	CASSPLMTRAGELFF
TRBV21-1	-	TRBJ2-7	-	13	CASSKGGDREGYF
TRBV10-3	-	TRBJ2-1	-	10	CAITGKEQFF
TRBV30	-	TRBJ1-6	-	13	CAWAREERSPLHF
TRBV15	-	TRBJ1-4	-	16	CATSRIQGSANEKLFF
TRBV7-2	-	TRBJ2-3	-	14	CASSMTSGWDTQYF
TRBV27	-	TRBJ1-1	-	14	CASSLQPVATEAFF
TRBV5-1	once	TRBJ1-5	-	13	CASSTTGYQPQHF
TRBV12-2	-	TRBJ1-4	-	17	CASRPSDCKATNEKLFF
TRBV2	-	TRBJ1-6	TRBD1	16	CASSEEGAGIFSPLHF
TRBV4-2	-	TRBJ1-6	TRBD1	19	CASSPYITGGASYNSPLHF
TRBV18	-	TRBJ1-1	-	16	CASSPRGQGQNTEAFF
TRBV6-5	few	TRBJ2-3	-	14	CASRSTVSTDTQYF
TRBV4-1	-	TRBJ1-4	-	13	CASSPTSLEKLFF